This T cell receptor beta chain was sequenced for a study of T cells in Graves' hyperthyroidism and ophthalmopathy. General study points: Blood shared most expanded thyroid clonotypes above 0.001. Model output signaled ophthalmopathy a median 6.5 months ahead of onset. Stable hyperthyroidism was told apart from ophthalmopathy by a model built on 13 V-J features.

Concerning this clonotype itself: Antigen specificity is unknown. One end of the junction varies from germline; a read error may be responsible.

The investigators amplified TCR beta CDR3 regions from RNA transcripts. The HTBI primer set served for first-round RT-PCR of the TCR CDR3. TCRdb itself ran the multiplex PCR reads through MiXCR, one entry per CDR3 protein. The sample has about 580,000 distinct CDR3 sequences, 14% seen once. The germline V gene encodes CDR1 SGHRS and CDR2 YFSETQ. CDR3 length: 17 amino acids. For the diagnoses, clinical symptoms, serum thyroxine and TRAb, thyroid ultrasound and orbital computed tomography were used. V usage is TRBV5-1 and J usage is TRBJ1-5, with TRBD1 matching 7 bases. This receptor was taken from a woman in her twenties or thirties with Graves' hyperthyroidism that later progressed to Graves' ophthalmopathy. The sequenced sample was blood. As DNA, the CDR3 is TGTGCCAGCAGCTCACAAACACTAGGGACAGCGAATCAGCCCCAGCATTTT. Its translation is CASSSQTLGTANQPQHF. The full variable domain, completed using reference TRBV5-1 and TRBJ1-5, is KAGVTQTPRYLIKTRGQQVTLSCSPISGHRSVSWYQQTPGQGLQFLFEYFSETQRNKGNFPGRFSGRQFSNSRSEMNVSTLELGDSALYLCASSSQTLGTANQPQHFGDGTRLSIL.